This T cell receptor (beta chain) was obtained from a study of CD8 T cells in ankylosing spondylitis. Germline V gene data show CDR1 as MNHEY and CDR2 as SVGAGI. The V end was cut by 4 bases, the J end by 1 base, with 14 bases between. The CDR3 runs to 16 residues. Each TCR beta library was made by quantitative 5'-RACE that incorporated molecular barcodes. TCRdb reanalysed the 5' RACE reads using MiXCR and keeps one entry per CDR3 protein. The sample shows around 130,000 distinct CDR3 sequences, under 20% of them seen only once. For this clonotype: What it recognizes is unknown.

Study-level results: Disease-linked clones bore a CD8+ phenotype and were relatively rare in peripheral blood. Characteristic of ankylosing spondylitis blood, it appeared, was a TCR beta motif comprising roughly eight highly homologous variants. In ankylosing spondylitis patients, matched synovial fluid reportedly showed significant enrichment of disease-linked clones.

The sample taken for sequencing was blood, either unsorted or a sorted T cell fraction (not recorded which). This clonotype originated in a male donor with ankylosing spondylitis. The chain uses TRBV6-5 and TRBJ1-5, with D uncertain. The CDR3 DNA reads as TGTGCCAGCAGTTCCGGACGTTTCTCAAGCAATCAGCCCCAGCATTTT. Translation: CASSSGRFSSNQPQHF.